Below, one T cell receptor (beta chain) is given with its context. Its specificity is unknown. These data are taken from a study of OX40 agonist ivuxolimab in advanced cancers. Study details: Patients received ivuxolimab, an agonistic anti-OX40 (CD134) antibody. In three patients, partial responses were observed, one with hepatocellular carcinoma and two with cutaneous melanoma. General study points: In the 0.1-3.0 mg/kg groups, partial responders showed among the lowest expansion.

Some clones are missing from TCRdb's copy, which holds only in-frame ones; the method was immunoSEQ multiplex PCR. The table lists 45,000 to 60,000 clones, roughly 90% of them singletons. The TCR originated in an adult with an advanced solid tumor such as melanoma, head and neck, liver or kidney cancer. The sequencing used CD4+ or CD8+ T cells sorted from blood, collected in a trial of the OX40 agonist ivuxolimab.

The CDR3 is CSVLGIANSYEQYF. The CDR3 region has the DNA TGCAGCGTTCTGGGGATAGCCAACTCCTACGAGCAGTACTTC. The genes are TRBV29-1 and TRBJ2-7; D ambiguous. The V gene's germline CDR1 is SQVTM and CDR2 ANQGSEA. CDR3 size: 14 residues. V shed 5 bases and J shed 0 bases, with 14 bases lying between them.